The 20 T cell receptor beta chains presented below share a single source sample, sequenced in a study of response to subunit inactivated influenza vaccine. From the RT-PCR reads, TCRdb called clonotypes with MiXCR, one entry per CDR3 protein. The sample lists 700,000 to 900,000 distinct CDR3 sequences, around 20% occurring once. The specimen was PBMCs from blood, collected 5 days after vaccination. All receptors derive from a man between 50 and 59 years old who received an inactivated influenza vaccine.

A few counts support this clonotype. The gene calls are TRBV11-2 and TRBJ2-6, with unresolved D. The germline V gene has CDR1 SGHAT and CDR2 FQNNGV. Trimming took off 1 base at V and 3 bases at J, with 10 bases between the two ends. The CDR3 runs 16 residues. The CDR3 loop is CASSLGGSLGANVLTF. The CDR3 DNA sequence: TGTGCCAGCAGCTTAGGGGGTAGCCTTGGGGCCAACGTCCTGACTTTC.

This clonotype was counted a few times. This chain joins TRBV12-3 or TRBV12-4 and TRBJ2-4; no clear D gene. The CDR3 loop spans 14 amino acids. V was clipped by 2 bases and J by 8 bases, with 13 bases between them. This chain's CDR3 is CASSLSGQVDIQYF. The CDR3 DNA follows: TGTGCCAGCAGTTTATCCGGGCAGGTGGACATTCAGTACTTC.

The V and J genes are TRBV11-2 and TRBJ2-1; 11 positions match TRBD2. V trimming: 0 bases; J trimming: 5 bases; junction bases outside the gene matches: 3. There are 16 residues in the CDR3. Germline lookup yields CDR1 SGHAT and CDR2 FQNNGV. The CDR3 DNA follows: TGTGCCAGCAGCTTAGAGCTAGCGGGGGGTCACAATGAGCAGTTCTTC. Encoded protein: CASSLELAGGHNEQFF.

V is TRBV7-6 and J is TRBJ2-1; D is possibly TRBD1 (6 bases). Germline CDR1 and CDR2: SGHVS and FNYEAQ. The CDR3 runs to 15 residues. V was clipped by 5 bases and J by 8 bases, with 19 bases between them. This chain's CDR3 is CASSKRITGSDEQFF. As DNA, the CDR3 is TGTGCCAGCAGCAAACGAATAACAGGGAGCGATGAGCAGTTCTTC.

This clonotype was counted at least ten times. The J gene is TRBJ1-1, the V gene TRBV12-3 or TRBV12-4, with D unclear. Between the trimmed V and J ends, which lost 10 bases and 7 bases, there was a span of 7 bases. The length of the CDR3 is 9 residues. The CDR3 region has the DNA TGTGCCAACGTGGGTGAAGCTTTCTTT. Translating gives CANVGEAFF.

CDR3 protein: CASRREREGAYEQYF. CDR3 in DNA: TGTGCCAGCAGGAGGGAGCGGGAGGGAGCCTACGAGCAGTACTTC. J is TRBJ2-7 and V is TRBV6-1; 10 bases fit TRBD2. The trim removed 6 bases at V and 2 bases at J, leaving 7 bases unmatched. CDR3 size: 15 residues. Germline V CDR1 and CDR2: MNHNS, SASEGT.

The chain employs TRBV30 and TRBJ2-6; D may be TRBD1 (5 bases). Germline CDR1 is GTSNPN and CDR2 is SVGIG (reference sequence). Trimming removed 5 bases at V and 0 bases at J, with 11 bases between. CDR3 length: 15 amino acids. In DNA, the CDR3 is TGTGCCTGGCGACAGAGGAACTCTGGGGCCAACGTCCTGACTTTC. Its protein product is CAWRQRNSGANVLTF.

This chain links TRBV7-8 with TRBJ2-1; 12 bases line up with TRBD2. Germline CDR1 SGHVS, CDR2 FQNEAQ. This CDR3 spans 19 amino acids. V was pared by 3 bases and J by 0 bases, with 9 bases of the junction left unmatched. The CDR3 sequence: CASSLGLAGGSSSYNEQFF. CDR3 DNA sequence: TGTGCCAGCAGCTTGGGGCTAGCGGGGGGGTCAAGCTCCTACAATGAGCAGTTCTTC.

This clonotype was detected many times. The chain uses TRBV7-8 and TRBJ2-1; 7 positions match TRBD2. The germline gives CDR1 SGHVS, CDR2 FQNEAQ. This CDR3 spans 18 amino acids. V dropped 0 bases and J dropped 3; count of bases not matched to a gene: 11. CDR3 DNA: TGTGCCAGCAGCTTAGCGAGGGCTAGCCGGGAGGTCTACAATGAGCAGTTCTTC. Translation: CASSLARASREVYNEQFF.

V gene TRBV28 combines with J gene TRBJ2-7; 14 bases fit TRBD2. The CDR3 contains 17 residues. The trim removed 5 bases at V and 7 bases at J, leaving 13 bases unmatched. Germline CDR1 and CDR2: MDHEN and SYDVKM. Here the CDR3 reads CASSQNTWTSGRMEQYF. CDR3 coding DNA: TGTGCCAGCAGTCAAAACACCTGGACTAGCGGGAGGATGGAGCAGTACTTC.

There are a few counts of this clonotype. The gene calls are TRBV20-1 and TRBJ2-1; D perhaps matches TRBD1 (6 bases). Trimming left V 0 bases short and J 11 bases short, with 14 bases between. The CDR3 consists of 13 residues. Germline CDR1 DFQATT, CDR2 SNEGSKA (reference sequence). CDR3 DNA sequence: TGCAGTGCTAGAGAAACAGGGTTACGACAGCAGTTCTTC. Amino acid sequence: CSARETGLRQQFF.

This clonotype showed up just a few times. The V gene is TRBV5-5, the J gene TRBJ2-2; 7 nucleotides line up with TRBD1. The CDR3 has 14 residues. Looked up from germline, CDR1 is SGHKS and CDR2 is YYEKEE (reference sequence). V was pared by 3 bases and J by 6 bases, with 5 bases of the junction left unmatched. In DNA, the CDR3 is TGTGCCAGCAGCTGGGGACAGAGCGCCGGGGAGCTGTTTTTT. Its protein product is CASSWGQSAGELFF. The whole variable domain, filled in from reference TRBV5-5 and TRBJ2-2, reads DAGVTQSPTHLIKTRGQQVTLRCSPISGHKSVSWYQQVLGQGPQFIFQYYEKEERGRGNFPDRFSARQFPNYSSELNVNALLLGDSALYLCASSWGQSAGELFFGEGSRLTVL.

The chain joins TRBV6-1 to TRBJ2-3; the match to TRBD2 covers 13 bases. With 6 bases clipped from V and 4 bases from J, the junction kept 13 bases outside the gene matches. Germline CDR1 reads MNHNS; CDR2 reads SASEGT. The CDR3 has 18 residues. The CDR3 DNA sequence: TGTGCCAGCAGCCGAGGACTAGCGGGAGTGATTAGGGCAGATACGCAGTATTTT. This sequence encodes CASSRGLAGVIRADTQYF.

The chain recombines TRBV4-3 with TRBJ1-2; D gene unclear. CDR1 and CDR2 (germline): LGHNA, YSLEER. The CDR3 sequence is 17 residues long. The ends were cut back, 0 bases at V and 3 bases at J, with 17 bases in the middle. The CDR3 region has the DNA TGCGCCAGCAGCCAAGATCTTCGAGTGGGGAATGACTATGGCTACACCTTC. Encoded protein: CASSQDLRVGNDYGYTF.

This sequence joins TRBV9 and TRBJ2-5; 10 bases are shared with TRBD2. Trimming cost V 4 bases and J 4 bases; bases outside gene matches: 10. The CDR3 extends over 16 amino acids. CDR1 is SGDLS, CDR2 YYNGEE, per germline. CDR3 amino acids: CASSLSGLAGAETQYF. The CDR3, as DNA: TGTGCCAGCAGCTTAAGCGGTCTAGCGGGAGCAGAGACCCAGTACTTC.

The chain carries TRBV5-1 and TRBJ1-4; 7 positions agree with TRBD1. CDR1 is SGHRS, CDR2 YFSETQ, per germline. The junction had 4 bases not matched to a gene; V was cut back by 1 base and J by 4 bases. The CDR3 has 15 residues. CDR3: CASSLFQGDNEKLFF. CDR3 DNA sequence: TGCGCCAGCAGCTTGTTCCAGGGGGATAATGAAAAACTGTTTTTT.

CDR3 loop: CSVEDRYF. The CDR3 bases are TGCAGCGTTGAAGATCGCTACTTC. The rearrangement links TRBV29-1 to TRBJ2-5, with unresolved D. Germline V gene sequence: CDR1 SQVTM, CDR2 ANQGSEA. The CDR3 loop spans 8 amino acids. The germline V and J ends were trimmed by 0 bases and 14 bases, with 4 bases remaining between them. Drawing the rest from reference TRBV29-1 and TRBJ2-5, the complete variable domain is SAVISQKPSRDICQRGTSLTIQCQVDSQVTMMFWYRQQPGQSLTLIATANQGSEATYESGFVIDKFPISRPNLTFSTLTVSNMSPEDSSIYLCSVEDRYFGPGTRLLVL.

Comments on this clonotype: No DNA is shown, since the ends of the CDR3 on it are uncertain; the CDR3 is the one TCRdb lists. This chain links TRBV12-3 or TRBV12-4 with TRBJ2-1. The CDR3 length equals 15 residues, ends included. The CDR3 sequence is CASILGSGAYNEQFF.

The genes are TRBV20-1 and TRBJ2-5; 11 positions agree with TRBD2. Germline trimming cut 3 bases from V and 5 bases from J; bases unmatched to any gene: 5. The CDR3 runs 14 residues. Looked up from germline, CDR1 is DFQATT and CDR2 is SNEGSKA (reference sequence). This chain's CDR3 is CSASPLAGVETQYF. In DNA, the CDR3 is TGCAGTGCTAGCCCACTAGCGGGAGTTGAGACCCAGTACTTC.

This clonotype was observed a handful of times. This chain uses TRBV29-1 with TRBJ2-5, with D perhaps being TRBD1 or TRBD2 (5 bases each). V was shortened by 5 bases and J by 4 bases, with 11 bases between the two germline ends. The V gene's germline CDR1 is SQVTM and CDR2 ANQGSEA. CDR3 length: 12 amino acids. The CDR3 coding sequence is TGCAGCGTTCGGGCAGGGAGAGAGACCCAGTACTTC. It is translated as CSVRAGRETQYF.